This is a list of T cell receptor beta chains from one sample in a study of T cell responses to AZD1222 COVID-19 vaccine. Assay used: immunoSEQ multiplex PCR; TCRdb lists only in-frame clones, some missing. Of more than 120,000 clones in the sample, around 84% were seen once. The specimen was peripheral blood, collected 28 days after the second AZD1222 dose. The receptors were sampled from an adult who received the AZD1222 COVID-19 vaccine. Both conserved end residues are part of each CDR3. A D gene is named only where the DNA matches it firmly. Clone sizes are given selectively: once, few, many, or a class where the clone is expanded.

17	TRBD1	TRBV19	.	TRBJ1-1	TGTGCCAGTACCCCTATCGAGGGGGCTGGAAGGTACACTGAAGCTTTCTTT	CASTPIEGAGRYTEAFF
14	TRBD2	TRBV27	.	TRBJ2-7	TGTGCCAGCACGGCCGGGAGCGGGGTAGACGAGCAGTACTTC	CASTAGSGVDEQYF
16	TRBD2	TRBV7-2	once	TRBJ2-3	TGTGCCAGCAGTCTAGCTAGCGGGAGGAGCTCAGATACGCAGTATTTT	CASSLASGRSSDTQYF
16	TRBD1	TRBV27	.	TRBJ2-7	TGTGCCAGCAGTTTTGAAGGGGACAGGGCTTCCTACGAGCAGTACTTC	CASSFEGDRASYEQYF
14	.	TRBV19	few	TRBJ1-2	TGTGCCAGTAGGACTAACGCCCAGGAAGGGGGCTACACCTTC	CASRTNAQEGGYTF
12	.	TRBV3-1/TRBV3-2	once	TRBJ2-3	TGTGCCAGCAGCGTATACACAGATACGCAGTATTTT	CASSVYTDTQYF
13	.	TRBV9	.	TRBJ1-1	TGTGCCAGCAGCTTAAGGACGGGCACTGAAGCTTTCTTT	CASSLRTGTEAFF
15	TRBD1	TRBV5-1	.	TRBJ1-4	TGCGCCAGCAGCTTGGCGCAGGGGGGGAATGAAAAACTGTTTTTT	CASSLAQGGNEKLFF
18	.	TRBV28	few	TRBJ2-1	TGTGCCAGCAGTTTAATCCCGCAAGGGAGTAGGTCCTACAATGAGCAGTTCTTC	CASSLIPQGSRSYNEQFF
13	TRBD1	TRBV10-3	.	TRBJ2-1	TGTGCCATCAGGAACCAGGGGGCGGATGAGCAGTTCTTC	CAIRNQGADEQFF
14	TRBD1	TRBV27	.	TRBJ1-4	TGTGCCAGCAGTGGCACAGGGGCTAATGAAAAACTGTTTTTT	CASSGTGANEKLFF
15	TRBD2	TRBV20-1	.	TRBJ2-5	TGCAGTGCTAGTGGGCTAGCGGGGGGCCTAGAGACCCAGTACTTC	CSASGLAGGLETQYF
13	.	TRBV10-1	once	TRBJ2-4	TGCGCCAGCAGTGAGTTAGGGGGTAGCATTCAGTACTTC	CASSELGGSIQYF
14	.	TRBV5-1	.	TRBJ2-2	TGCGCCAGCAGCGTTCGAGGGGACACCGGGGAGCTGTTTTTT	CASSVRGDTGELFF
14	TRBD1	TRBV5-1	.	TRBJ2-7	TGCGCCAGCAACCCGGGACAGGGTAACTACGAGCAGTACTTC	CASNPGQGNYEQYF
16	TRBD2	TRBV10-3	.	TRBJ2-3	TGTGCCATCAGTACGGGACTAGCGGGAATTAGGGATACGCAGTATTTT	CAISTGLAGIRDTQYF
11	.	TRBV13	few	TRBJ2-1	TGTGCCAGCAGCTATCTGAATGAGCAGTTCTTC	CASSYLNEQFF
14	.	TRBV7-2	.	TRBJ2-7	TGTGCCAGCAGCTTAGTACGGGGCTACGACGAGCAGTACTTC	CASSLVRGYDEQYF
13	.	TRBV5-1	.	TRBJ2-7	TGCGCCAGCAGCTTGCCGGCAATCTACGAGCAGTACTTC	CASSLPAIYEQYF
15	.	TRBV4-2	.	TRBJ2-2	TGTGCCAGCAGTCAGGGTCCTTCCAACACCGGGGAGCTGTTTTTT	CASSQGPSNTGELFF
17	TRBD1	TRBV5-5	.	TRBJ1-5	TGTGCCAGCACCCTGTCCCCCGCGCGACAGGGGCTCCGGTTCCAGCATTTT	CASTLSPARQGLRFQHF
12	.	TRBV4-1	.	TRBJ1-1	TGCGCCAGCAGCCAAGGGACAAGGGAAGCTTTCTTT	CASSQGTREAFF
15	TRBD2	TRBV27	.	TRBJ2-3	TGTGCCAGCTACCACATAGCGGGAGCCGAAGATACGCAGTATTTT	CASYHIAGAEDTQYF
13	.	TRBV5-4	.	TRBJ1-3	TGTGCCAGCAGCTTGGTCGCGGGGGACACCATATATTTT	CASSLVAGDTIYF
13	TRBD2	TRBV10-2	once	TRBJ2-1	TGCGCCAGCGGGGAGGGTAATACGGGTGAGCAGTTCTTC	CASGEGNTGEQFF